This TCR beta chain was identified in a study of blood T cell repertoires in COVID-19. Whole-study context: T cells, B-cell-depleted T cells, or PBMCs supplied cDNA or gDNA.

Clones were read by immunoSEQ multiplex PCR, and TCRdb kept only the in-frame ones, dropping some. The table has some 90,000 clones, about four fifths seen once. J lost 5 bases, V lost 11 bases, and 6 bases had no gene match. The germline V gene has CDR1 KGHDR and CDR2 SFDVKD. The CDR3 spans 14 residues. Material for sequencing was peripheral blood. The chain couples TRBV24-1 to TRBJ2-2, with 11 bases that match TRBD1. This sequence originates from a human donor in a cohort sampled during active COVID-19. The CDR3 reads CASSGTGGTGELFF. CDR3 sequence (DNA): TGTGCCAGCTCCGGGACAGGGGGGACCGGGGAGCTGTTTTTT.